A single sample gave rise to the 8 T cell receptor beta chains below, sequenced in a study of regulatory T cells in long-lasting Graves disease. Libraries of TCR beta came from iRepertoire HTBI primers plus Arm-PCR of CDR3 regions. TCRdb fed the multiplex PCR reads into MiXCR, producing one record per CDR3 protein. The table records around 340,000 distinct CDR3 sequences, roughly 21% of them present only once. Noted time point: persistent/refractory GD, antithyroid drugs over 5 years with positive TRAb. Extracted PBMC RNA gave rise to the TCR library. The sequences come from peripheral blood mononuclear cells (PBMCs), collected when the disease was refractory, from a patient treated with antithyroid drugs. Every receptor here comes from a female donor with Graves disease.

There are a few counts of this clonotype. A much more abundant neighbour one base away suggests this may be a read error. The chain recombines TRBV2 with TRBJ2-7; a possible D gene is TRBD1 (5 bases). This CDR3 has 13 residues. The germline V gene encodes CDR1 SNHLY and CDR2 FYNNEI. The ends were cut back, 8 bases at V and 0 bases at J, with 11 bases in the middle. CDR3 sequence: CASGARYSYEQYF. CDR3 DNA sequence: TGTGCCAGCGGGGCACGCTACTCCTACGAGCAGTACTTC. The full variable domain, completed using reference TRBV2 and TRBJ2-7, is EPEVTQTPSHQVTQMGQEVILRCVPISNHLYFYWYRQILGQKVEFLVSFYNNEISEKSEIFDDQFSVERPDGSNFTLKIRSTKLEDSAMYFCASGARYSYEQYFGPGTRLTVT.

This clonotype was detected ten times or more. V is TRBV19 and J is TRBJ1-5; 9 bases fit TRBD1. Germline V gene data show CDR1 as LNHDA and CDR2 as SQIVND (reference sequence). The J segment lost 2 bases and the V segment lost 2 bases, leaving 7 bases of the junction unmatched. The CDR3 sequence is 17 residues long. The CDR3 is CASSIIQGAVGNQPQHF. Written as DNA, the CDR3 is TGTGCCAGTAGTATAATACAGGGGGCCGTGGGCAATCAGCCCCAGCATTTT.

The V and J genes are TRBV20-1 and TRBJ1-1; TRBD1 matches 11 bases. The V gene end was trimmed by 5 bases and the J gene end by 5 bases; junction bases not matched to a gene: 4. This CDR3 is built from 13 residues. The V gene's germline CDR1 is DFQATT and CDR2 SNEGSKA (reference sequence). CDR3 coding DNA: TGCAGTGCTGAGGGGGACAGGGGGACTGAAGCTTTCTTT. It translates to CSAEGDRGTEAFF.

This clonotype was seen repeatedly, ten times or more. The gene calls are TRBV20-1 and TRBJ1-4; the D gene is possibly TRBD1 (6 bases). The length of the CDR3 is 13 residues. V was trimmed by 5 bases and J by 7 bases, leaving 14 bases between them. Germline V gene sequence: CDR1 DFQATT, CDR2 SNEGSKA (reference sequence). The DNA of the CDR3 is TGCAGTGCTGGACAGTCCCAAACTGAAAAACTGTTTTTT. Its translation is CSAGQSQTEKLFF.

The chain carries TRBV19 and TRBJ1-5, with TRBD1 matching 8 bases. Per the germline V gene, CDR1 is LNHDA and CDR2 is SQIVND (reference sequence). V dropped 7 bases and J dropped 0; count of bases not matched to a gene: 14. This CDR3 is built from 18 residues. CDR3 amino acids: CASIPTTGAPISNQPQHF. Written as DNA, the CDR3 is TGTGCCAGTATCCCTACGACAGGGGCGCCTATTAGCAATCAGCCCCAGCATTTT.

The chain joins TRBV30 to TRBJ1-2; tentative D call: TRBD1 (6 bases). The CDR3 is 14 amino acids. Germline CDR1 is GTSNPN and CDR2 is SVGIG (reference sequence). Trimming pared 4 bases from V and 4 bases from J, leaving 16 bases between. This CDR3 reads CAWTPRGRGYGYTF. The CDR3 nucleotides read TGTGCCTGGACCCCCCGGGGGCGCGGCTATGGCTACACCTTC.

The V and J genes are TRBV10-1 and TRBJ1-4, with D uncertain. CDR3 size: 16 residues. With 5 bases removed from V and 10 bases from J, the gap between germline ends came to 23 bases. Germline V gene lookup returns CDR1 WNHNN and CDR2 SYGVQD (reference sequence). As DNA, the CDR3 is TGCGCCAGCAGTCCGAACACCAGTCCCCGGGATGGAAAACTGTTTTTT. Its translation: CASSPNTSPRDGKLFF.

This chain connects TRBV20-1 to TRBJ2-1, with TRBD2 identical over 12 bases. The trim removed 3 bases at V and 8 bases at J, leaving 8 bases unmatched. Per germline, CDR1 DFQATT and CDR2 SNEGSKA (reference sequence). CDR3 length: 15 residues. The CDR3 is CSASPTSGGLYEQFF. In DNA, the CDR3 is TGCAGTGCTAGCCCGACTAGCGGGGGTCTGTATGAGCAGTTCTTC.